The T cell receptor beta chain described here comes from a study of OX40 agonist ivuxolimab in advanced cancers. In this sample, this clone turned up once. Looked up from germline, CDR1 is SGHTA and CDR2 is FQGNSA. The V gene end was trimmed by 0 bases and the J gene end by 4 bases; junction bases not matched to a gene: 1. The CDR3 totals 15 residues. Assay used: immunoSEQ multiplex PCR; TCRdb lists only in-frame clones, some missing. The sample includes about 87,000 clones, roughly 89% of them seen just once. The rearrangement links TRBV7-2 to TRBJ2-7; 12 bases align to TRBD2. The sample was CD4+ or CD8+ T cells sorted from blood, taken in a trial of the OX40 agonist ivuxolimab. The origin of this receptor is an adult with an advanced solid tumor such as melanoma, head and neck, liver or kidney cancer. As DNA, the CDR3 is TGTGCCAGCAGCTTAGCGGGACTAGCGGGTTACGAGCAGTACTTC. Residues: CASSLAGLAGYEQYF.